The clone carrying this TCR beta chain was observed a few times. This specimen belongs to a study of regulatory T cells in long-lasting Graves disease. After RNA was extracted from PBMCs, the TCR library was made from it. Via MiXCR, TCRdb re-called the reads, giving one row per CDR3 protein. The profile shows 500 to 750 distinct CDR3 sequences, 70% to 85% of them singletons. The CDR3 covers 14 residues. Unmatched junction bases numbered 2, after V lost 2 bases and J lost 4 bases. The sequence derives from a female donor with Graves disease. The chain is built from TRBV12-3 or TRBV12-4 and TRBJ1-2; 9 bases map to TRBD1. Source: peripheral blood mononuclear cells (PBMCs), taken with antithyroid drug treatment, in newly diagnosed or persistent Graves disease (not recorded which). CDR3 protein: CASSLRTGAYGYTF. The CDR3 DNA reads TGTGCCAGCAGTTTAAGGACAGGGGCCTATGGCTACACCTTC.